The rows below give T cell receptor beta chains drawn from one sample of a study of blood T cell repertoires in COVID-19. Measured with immunoSEQ multiplex PCR; TCRdb has only the in-frame clones, and not every one. The sample shows 200,000 to 250,000 clones, around 84% of them seen only once. Sequenced input: peripheral blood. The receptors were gathered from a man aged 25 to 45 with active or convalescent COVID-19. Each CDR3 is given with its conserved first and last residue. The D gene is left open where the match is weak.

J gene: TRBJ2-3; V gene: TRBV29-1; D gene: TRBD1; CDR3 protein: CSAAGDRGDTQYF
J gene: TRBJ2-2; V gene: TRBV7-3; D gene: TRBD2; CDR3 protein: CASSTSGRMGTGELFF
J gene: TRBJ1-6; V gene: TRBV6-5; D gene: NA; CDR3 protein: CASSATSRGSPLHF
J gene: TRBJ2-6; V gene: TRBV19; D gene: TRBD2; CDR3 protein: CASSTGRGANVLTF
J gene: TRBJ1-4; V gene: TRBV28; D gene: NA; CDR3 protein: CASREQGRGEKLFF
J gene: TRBJ2-7; V gene: TRBV28; D gene: NA; CDR3 protein: CASRSTTGSGYEQYF
J gene: TRBJ2-5; V gene: TRBV11-2; D gene: NA; CDR3 protein: CASSLNRGAGETQYF
J gene: TRBJ2-1; V gene: TRBV27; D gene: TRBD2; CDR3 protein: CASNGLAGDRRNEQFF
J gene: TRBJ1-3; V gene: TRBV28; D gene: NA; CDR3 protein: CASSPGDISGNTIYF
J gene: TRBJ2-1; V gene: TRBV7-8; D gene: TRBD2; CDR3 protein: CASSLPEAGRGEQFF